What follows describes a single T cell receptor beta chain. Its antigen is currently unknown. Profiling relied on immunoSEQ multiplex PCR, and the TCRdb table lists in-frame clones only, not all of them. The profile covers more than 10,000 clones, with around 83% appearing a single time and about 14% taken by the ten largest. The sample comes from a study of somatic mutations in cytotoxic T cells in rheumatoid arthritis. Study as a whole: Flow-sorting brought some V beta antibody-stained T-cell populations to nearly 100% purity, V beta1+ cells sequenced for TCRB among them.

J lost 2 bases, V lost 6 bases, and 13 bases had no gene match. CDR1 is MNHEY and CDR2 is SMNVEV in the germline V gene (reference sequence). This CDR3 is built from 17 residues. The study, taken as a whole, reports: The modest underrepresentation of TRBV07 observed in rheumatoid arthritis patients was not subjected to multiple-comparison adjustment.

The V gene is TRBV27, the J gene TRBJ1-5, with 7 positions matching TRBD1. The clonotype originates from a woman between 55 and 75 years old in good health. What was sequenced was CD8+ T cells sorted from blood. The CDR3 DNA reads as TGTGCCAGCAGCTGGACAGGAGGGGGTGAAGGCAATCAGCCCCAGCATTTT. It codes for CASSWTGGGEGNQPQHF.